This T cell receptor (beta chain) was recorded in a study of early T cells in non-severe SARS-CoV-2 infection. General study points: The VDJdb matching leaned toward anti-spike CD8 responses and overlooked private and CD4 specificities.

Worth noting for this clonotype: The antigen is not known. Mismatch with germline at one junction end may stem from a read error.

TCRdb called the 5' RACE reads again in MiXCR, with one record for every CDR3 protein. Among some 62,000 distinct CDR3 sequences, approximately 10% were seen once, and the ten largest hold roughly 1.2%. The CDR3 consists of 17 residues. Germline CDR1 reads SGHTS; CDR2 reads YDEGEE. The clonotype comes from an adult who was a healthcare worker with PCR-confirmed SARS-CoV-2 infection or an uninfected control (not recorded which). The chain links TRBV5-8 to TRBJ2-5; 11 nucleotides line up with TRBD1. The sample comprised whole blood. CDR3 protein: CASRKGQGVLNQETQYF. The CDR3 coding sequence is TGTGCCAGCAGAAAGGGACAGGGGGTTCTCAACCAGGAGACCCAGTACTTC.